The 28 T cell receptor beta chains given below trace back to one sample, sequenced in a study of T-cell memory formation after mild COVID-19. A single record per CDR3 protein comes from TCRdb applying MiXCR to the 5' RACE reads. The sample shows about 57,000 distinct CDR3 sequences, 12% of them seen only once. The sequenced sample consisted of PBMCs or a T cell subset sorted from them (not recorded which). All receptors derive from a man younger than 35 who had mild COVID-19 (a few samples of this study predate the infection). Cell type and time point are not known.

This clonotype was found many times. This chain's CDR3 is CSVNTIAGETGELFF. The CDR3 coding sequence is TGCAGCGTTAACACCATAGCGGGGGAAACCGGGGAGCTGTTTTTT. This rearrangement joins TRBV29-1 to TRBJ2-2; 9 nucleotides agree with TRBD2. The junction had 9 bases not matched to a gene; V was cut back by 5 bases and J by 5 bases. Per germline, CDR1 SQVTM and CDR2 ANQGSEA. The CDR3 contains 15 residues.

The chain couples TRBV6-5 to TRBJ2-5; a possible D gene is TRBD1 (5 bases). V was trimmed by 2 bases and J by 0 bases, leaving 10 bases between them. The CDR3 consists of 15 residues. CDR1 is MNHEY, CDR2 SVGAGI, per germline. In DNA form, the CDR3 reads TGTGCCAGCAGTTACAACCAGGGAAACCAAGAGACCCAGTACTTC. Protein: CASSYNQGNQETQYF.

This clonotype was observed many times. The chain recombines TRBV12-3 or TRBV12-4 with TRBJ2-1, with 13 nucleotides matching TRBD2. The CDR3 consists of 13 residues. The junction had 3 bases not matched to a gene; V was cut back by 9 bases and J by 7 bases. For the CDR3, the DNA is TGTGCCAGAACTAGCGGGGGGGCTAATGAGCAGTTCTTC. This sequence encodes CARTSGGANEQFF.

This clonotype came up many times. This rearrangement joins TRBV7-8 to TRBJ1-1; D unclear. Trimming pared 6 bases from V and 1 base from J, leaving 9 bases between. In germline, CDR1 is SGHVS, CDR2 FQNEAQ. The CDR3 has 13 amino acids. The CDR3 sequence is CASREDGNTEAFF. The CDR3 DNA reads TGTGCCAGCAGAGAAGACGGGAACACTGAAGCTTTCTTT.

The chain couples TRBV5-1 to TRBJ2-5, with D perhaps matching TRBD2 (5 bases). Germline-derived CDR1 and CDR2 are SGHRS and YFSETQ. The CDR3 runs to 15 residues. V was pared by 4 bases and J by 5 bases, with 18 bases between. CDR3 residues: CASSHRRGMDETQYF. The CDR3 nucleotides read TGCGCCAGCAGCCACCGGAGAGGGATGGACGAGACCCAGTACTTC.

The gene calls are TRBV5-1 and TRBJ2-7, with D uncertain. The ends were cut back, 3 bases at V and 7 bases at J, with 20 bases in the middle. Germline-derived CDR1 and CDR2 are SGHRS and YFSETQ. The CDR3 runs 15 residues. The CDR3 region has the DNA TGCGCCAGCAGCTCCTCCCCCGGACGGATGGGAGAGCAGTACTTC. Protein: CASSSSPGRMGEQYF.

The chain couples TRBV6-1 to TRBJ2-3; TRBD1 aligns across 7 bases. CDR3 length: 17 residues. The V gene end was trimmed by 2 bases and the J gene end by 2 bases; junction bases not matched to a gene: 10. The V gene's germline CDR1 is MNHNS and CDR2 SASEGT. The CDR3 reads CASSEFGRTGFTDTQYF. CDR3 nucleotide sequence: TGTGCCAGCAGTGAATTCGGAAGGACAGGATTCACAGATACGCAGTATTTT.

This clonotype has only a few counts. This chain joins TRBV6-5 and TRBJ2-1; 11 nucleotides match TRBD2. V shed 4 bases and J 7 bases; nucleotides not matched to a gene: 12. The germline gives CDR1 MNHEY, CDR2 SVGAGI. This CDR3 spans 17 amino acids. The chain's CDR3 is CASSSINSGGAKNEQFF. The DNA for the CDR3 is TGTGCCAGCAGTTCTATAAATAGCGGGGGGGCTAAAAATGAGCAGTTCTTC.

This clonotype was found many times. CDR3 sequence (DNA): TGCAGTGCTATTCCGGGGTCTGACCAAGAGACCCAGTACTTC. Amino acid sequence: CSAIPGSDQETQYF. The V gene is TRBV20-1, the J gene TRBJ2-5, with D perhaps TRBD2 (5 bases). Trimming cost V 4 bases and J 0 bases, with 12 bases left between them. The CDR3 contains 14 residues. Germline CDR1 and CDR2: DFQATT and SNEGSKA (reference sequence).

Many counts were recorded for this clonotype. The gene calls are TRBV10-3 and TRBJ1-1, with TRBD1 matching over 7 bases. CDR3 length equals 14 residues. V shed 2 bases and J 11 bases; nucleotides not matched to a gene: 11. Per germline, CDR1 ENHRY and CDR2 SYGVKD. The CDR3 loop reads CAISEPRDSRLAFF. The DNA for the CDR3 is TGTGCCATCAGTGAGCCCCGGGACAGCCGTCTGGCTTTCTTT.

This clonotype was seen more than once but under ten times. This chain links TRBV7-9 with TRBJ2-3; 9 positions agree with TRBD2. The CDR3 consists of 16 residues. V shed 5 bases and J 3 bases; nucleotides not matched to a gene: 9. Germline V gene data show CDR1 as SEHNR and CDR2 as FQNEAQ (reference sequence). Here the CDR3 reads CASSQRRGGQTDTQYF. CDR3 DNA: TGTGCCAGCAGCCAGAGGCGGGGGGGCCAAACAGATACGCAGTATTTT.

The gene calls are TRBV5-1 and TRBJ1-5; D is unresolved. V lost 4 bases and J lost 7, with 27 bases in between. The CDR3 is 18 amino acids. Germline V gives CDR1 SGHRS, CDR2 YFSETQ. As DNA, the CDR3 is TGCGCCAGCAGCCCAGAGGGCCCGGATCGCTCTGGGAAGCAGCCCCAGCATTTT. This translates into CASSPEGPDRSGKQPQHF.

V and J are TRBV24-1 and TRBJ2-4; 12 bases line up with TRBD2. CDR3 size: 16 residues. V shed 3 bases, J shed 8 bases, and the junction held 7 bases outside the gene matches. Germline-derived CDR1 and CDR2 are KGHDR and SFDVKD. The DNA for the CDR3 is TGTGCCACCAGTGATCGGACTAGCGGGGTGGGGGACATTCAGTACTTC. Amino acids: CATSDRTSGVGDIQYF.

The chain joins TRBV5-1 to TRBJ2-5; no clear D. V lost 5 bases to trimming and J lost 7 bases, with 12 bases between them. Germline CDR1 and CDR2: SGHRS and YFSETQ. This CDR3 has 12 residues. CDR3 nucleotides: TGCGCCAGCAGGGACCCAGAAGGGACCCAGTACTTC. Translated: CASRDPEGTQYF.

Ten or more counts support this clonotype. The rearrangement joins TRBV12-3 or TRBV12-4 to TRBJ2-3; 9 bases map to TRBD2. This CDR3 has 16 amino acids. The V gene end was trimmed by 2 bases and the J gene end by 1 base; junction bases not matched to a gene: 4. CDR3 bases: TGTGCCAGCAGTTTACCACAGCGGGGGGGCACAGATACGCAGTATTTT. Amino acid sequence: CASSLPQRGGTDTQYF.

This clonotype was recorded many times. The chain combines TRBV4-3 with TRBJ1-6; D is ambiguous. From germline, CDR1 is LGHNA and CDR2 YSLEER. Trimming took 0 bases from V and 5 from J, leaving 8 bases between them. The CDR3 has 15 amino acids. The chain's CDR3 is CASSQETADNSPLHF. CDR3 in DNA: TGCGCCAGCAGCCAAGAAACGGCAGATAATTCACCCCTCCACTTT.

This clonotype is a singleton in its sample. The J gene is TRBJ1-1, the V gene TRBV7-9; D is perhaps TRBD1 (5 bases). Germline V gene sequence: CDR1 SEHNR, CDR2 FQNEAQ (reference sequence). This CDR3 spans 15 amino acids. Trimming cost V 5 bases and J 1 base, with 14 bases left between them. The CDR3 loop reads CASSPGWGENTEAFF. The CDR3 DNA is TGTGCCAGCAGCCCCGGCTGGGGCGAGAACACTGAAGCTTTCTTT.

This clonotype was seen ten or more times. The genes are TRBV4-2 and TRBJ2-1; 11 bases are shared with TRBD2. Germline V gene sequence: CDR1 LGHNA, CDR2 YNFKEQ. The CDR3 contains 19 residues. The junction had 21 bases not matched to a gene; V was cut back by 7 bases and J by 7 bases. This chain's CDR3 is CASTLETRLAGGPLNEQFF. The CDR3 nucleotides are TGTGCCAGCACCCTTGAGACACGCCTAGCGGGGGGACCTCTGAATGAGCAGTTCTTC.

The chain uses TRBV6-5 and TRBJ2-7; 9 bases map to TRBD1. The CDR3 has 14 amino acids. Germline trimming cut 5 bases from V and 7 bases from J; bases unmatched to any gene: 9. CDR1 is MNHEY, CDR2 SVGAGI, per germline. The chain's CDR3 is CASSPGQGVGEQYV. CDR3 sequence (DNA): TGTGCCAGCAGTCCGGGACAGGGAGTGGGAGAGCAGTACGTC.

The J gene is TRBJ2-5, the V gene TRBV6-2 or TRBV6-3; TRBD2 aligns across 9 bases. The CDR3 has 14 amino acids. Germline V CDR1 and CDR2: MNHEY, SVGEGT. After removal of 5 bases from V and 7 bases from J, the junction contained 8 bases not matched to a gene. As DNA, the CDR3 is TGTGCCAGCAGTAACCCGACTAGCGGTGGGACCCAGTACTTC. Translating gives CASSNPTSGGTQYF.

This rearrangement joins TRBV4-3 to TRBJ2-5, with 8 positions matching TRBD1. The germline V gene encodes CDR1 LGHNA and CDR2 YSLEER. CDR3 length equals 16 residues. J lost 6 bases, V lost 1 base, and 10 bases had no gene match. CDR3 sequence reads: CASSQGILSGGKTQYF. In DNA form, the CDR3 reads TGCGCCAGCAGCCAAGGCATCCTATCAGGGGGCAAGACCCAGTACTTC.

The chain uses TRBV6-2 or TRBV6-3 and TRBJ2-7; 7 positions agree with TRBD2. Germline CDR1 MNHEY, CDR2 SVGEGT. V gave up 2 bases and J gave up 6 bases; unmatched junction bases: 10. The CDR3 loop spans 15 amino acids. CDR3 loop: CASSYDDGGGIEQYV. For the CDR3, the DNA is TGTGCCAGCAGTTACGACGATGGGGGGGGAATCGAGCAGTACGTC.

In this sample, this clonotype turned up many times. V is TRBV4-1 and J is TRBJ2-7; a possible D gene is TRBD2 (6 bases). V dropped 0 bases and J dropped 6 bases, with 15 bases sitting between them. CDR1 is MGHRA, CDR2 YSYEKL, per germline. This CDR3 has 15 amino acids. CDR3 region: CASSQEEGRRVEQYF. CDR3 coding DNA: TGCGCCAGCAGCCAAGAGGAGGGTCGTAGGGTCGAGCAGTACTTC.

This chain connects TRBV9 to TRBJ1-2; 8 bases agree with TRBD1. Germline V lookup: CDR1 SGDLS, CDR2 YYNGEE. The V and J ends lost 3 bases and 6 bases, in that order; junction bases with no gene match: 10. This CDR3 is 15 amino acids long. CDR3 DNA: TGTGCCAGCAGCGGTGCGGGACAGGTTTGGGATGGCTACACCTTC. Translating gives CASSGAGQVWDGYTF.

Many counts were recorded for this clonotype. The CDR3 DNA is TGCGCCAGCAGCCCCAGATCTTCAGGCAGCGGAGGAGAGACCCAGTACTTC. It translates to CASSPRSSGSGGETQYF. J is TRBJ2-5 and V is TRBV4-1, with a tentative D call TRBD2 (5 bases). Germline V gene data show CDR1 as MGHRA and CDR2 as YSYEKL. V lost 4 bases and J 4 bases, leaving 22 bases between the germline ends. The CDR3 contains 17 residues.

The chain links TRBV11-1 to TRBJ2-7; a weak D match, TRBD2 (5 bases). This CDR3 is 14 amino acids long. Trimming pared 5 bases from V and 1 base from J, leaving 12 bases between. Germline V gives CDR1 SGHAT, CDR2 FQDESV (reference sequence). CDR3: CASSLHRESYEQYF. The CDR3 DNA reads as TGTGCCAGCAGCCTACACCGGGAATCCTACGAGCAGTACTTC.

There are a few counts of this clonotype. The rearrangement uses TRBV6-5 and TRBJ1-5, with D possibly TRBD1 on 5 matching bases. Trimming shortened V by 3 bases and J by 5 bases, and 14 bases separated the two germline ends. Looked up from germline, CDR1 is MNHEY and CDR2 is SVGAGI. The CDR3 contains 15 residues. CDR3 nucleotides: TGTGCCAGCAGTTATTCGGGAGGGGAGGATCAGCCCCAGCATTTT. It is translated as CASSYSGGEDQPQHF.

This clonotype was recorded a few times. The gene calls are TRBV27 and TRBJ1-5, with D perhaps TRBD1 (5 bases). Per germline, CDR1 MNHEY and CDR2 SMNVEV (reference sequence). The V gene lost 6 bases and the J gene lost 3 bases, with 12 bases spanning the gap. This CDR3 has 14 amino acids. DNA of the CDR3: TGTGCCAGCAGGCCCGCGGGGCTCAATCAGCCCCAGCATTTT. It encodes CASRPAGLNQPQHF.